The 9 T cell receptor beta chains below come from one sample, sequenced in a study of vaccination and CD4 T cells after COVID-19. Once obtained from cultured CD4+ T cells, the DNA was sequenced using the Oncomine TCR Beta short-read assay. TCRdb recomputed calls from the PCR reads with MiXCR, one row per CDR3 protein. Found here are 15,000 to 20,000 distinct CDR3 sequences, 70% to 80% of them singletons; the top ten hold 4.5% to 7%. Indicated treatment: roughly ten-day PBMC culture with coronavirus spike peptide pools or control peptides (ViraFEST assay). No antigen has been identified for these receptors. Sequences were obtained from CD4+ T cells from blood, cultured in vitro. Every receptor here comes from a human donor who had recovered from COVID-19.

This chain joins TRBV25-1 and TRBJ2-5, with unresolved D. Germline-derived CDR1 and CDR2 are MGHDK and SYGVNS. The V end lost 5 bases, the J end lost 3 bases, and 13 bases lay between the germline ends. The CDR3 length is 14 residues. The DNA for the CDR3 is TGTGCCAGCAGTCTCTCCAACCTCAAAGAGACCCAGTACTTC. This codes for CASSLSNLKETQYF. Supplemented by reference TRBV25-1 and TRBJ2-5, the full variable domain reads EADIYQTPRYLVIGTGKKITLECSQTMGHDKMYWYQQDPGMELHLIHYSYGVNSTEKGDLSSESTVSRIRTEHFPLTLESARPSHTSQYLCASSLSNLKETQYFGPGTRLLVL.

J is TRBJ2-1 and V is TRBV4-3; 8 nucleotides agree with TRBD2. Losses at the gene ends were 1 base for V and 12 bases for J; bases not matched to a gene: 8. The CDR3 runs 14 residues. Per the germline V gene, CDR1 is LGHNA and CDR2 is YSLEER. In DNA form, the CDR3 reads TGCGCCAGCAGCCAAGGACGACTAGCGAACATGCAGTTCTTC. It translates to CASSQGRLANMQFF.

The rearrangement links TRBV19 to TRBJ2-3; 11 positions match TRBD2. This CDR3 comprises 14 residues. Germline assignment: CDR1 LNHDA and CDR2 SQIVND (reference sequence). With V trimmed by 4 bases and J by 10 bases, 7 bases remained unmatched. CDR3 sequence (DNA): TGTGCCAGTAGTAGTAGCGGGAGGGCCTCCTCGCAGTATTTT. Translating it yields CASSSSGRASSQYF.

The chain combines TRBV15 with TRBJ2-3; 8 nucleotides line up with TRBD1. J was trimmed by 2 bases and V by 6 bases; bases with no gene match: 10. Per the germline V gene, CDR1 is LNHNV and CDR2 is YYDKDF (reference sequence). This CDR3 spans 16 amino acids. For the CDR3, the DNA is TGTGCCACCAGGGGCCCGACAGGGGACCCCACAGATACGCAGTATTTT. Its protein product is CATRGPTGDPTDTQYF.

This clonotype was recorded a few times. The chain uses TRBV7-2 and TRBJ2-5, with 9 nucleotides matching TRBD2. Germline V lookup: CDR1 SGHTA, CDR2 FQGNSA. The V gene end was trimmed by 4 bases and the J gene end by 5 bases; junction bases not matched to a gene: 5. The CDR3 sequence is 14 residues long. The DNA for the CDR3 is TGTGCCAGCAGCTCCAGGACTAGCGACGAGACCCAGTACTTC. Amino acids: CASSSRTSDETQYF. The full variable domain, in which reference TRBV7-2 and TRBJ2-5 provide the parts outside the CDR3, is GAGVSQSPSNKVTEKGKDVELRCDPISGHTALYWYRQSLGQGLEFLIYFQGNSAPDKSGLPSDRFSAERTGGSVSTLTIQRTQQEDSAVYLCASSSRTSDETQYFGPGTRLLVL.

J is TRBJ1-2 and V is TRBV28; TRBD1 might be the D (6 bases). Trimming stripped 8 bases from V and 4 bases from J, with 23 bases between. Germline lookup yields CDR1 MDHEN and CDR2 SYDVKM. CDR3 length: 16 amino acids. The CDR3 region is CASGRSLGGRRYGYTF. The DNA for the CDR3 is TGTGCCAGCGGGCGATCTTTAGGGGGGCGACGCTATGGCTACACCTTC.

This chain uses TRBV20-1 with TRBJ1-5, with D perhaps TRBD1 (5 bases). The CDR3 extends over 16 amino acids. Trimming removed 3 bases at V and 2 bases at J, with 17 bases between. Germline CDR1 is DFQATT and CDR2 is SNEGSKA (reference sequence). The CDR3 sequence: CSASQRRVSGNQPQHF. The CDR3 coding sequence is TGCAGTGCTAGCCAGCGCAGGGTATCGGGCAATCAGCCCCAGCATTTT.

The chain has TRBV2 and TRBJ1-5; 8 bases line up with TRBD1. With V trimmed by 6 bases and J by 7 bases, 8 bases remained unmatched. The germline CDR1 and CDR2 sequences are SNHLY and FYNNEI. This CDR3 region has 14 residues. The chain's CDR3 is CASSQGQGGQPQHF. The CDR3 DNA is TGTGCCAGCAGCCAAGGACAGGGTGGCCAGCCCCAGCATTTT.

This chain joins TRBV7-3 and TRBJ1-6; D ambiguous. CDR1 is SGHTA, CDR2 FQGTGA, per germline. Trimming took off 4 bases at V and 4 bases at J, with 14 bases between the two ends. The CDR3 length is 16 residues. This chain's CDR3 is CASSSGSRTYNSPLHF. DNA for the CDR3: TGTGCCAGCAGCTCCGGGTCGAGGACTTATAATTCACCCCTCCACTTT.